The 14 T cell receptor beta chains given below trace back to one sample, sequenced in a study of cytomegalovirus exposure and HLA in healthy donors. 60 Vbeta and 13 Jbeta primers were used in PCR. TCRdb keeps only in-frame clones here, not all; method: immunoSEQ multiplex PCR. There are some 34,000 clones in the sample, with approximately 4% held by the top ten. The source material was PBMCs. These receptors originate from a man aged 35-49 years in good health and CMV-seronegative.

This chain links TRBV15 with TRBJ2-5, with TRBD1 matching over 12 bases. After removal of 3 bases from V and 4 bases from J, the junction contained 3 bases not matched to a gene. CDR1 is LNHNV and CDR2 is YYDKDF in the germline V gene (reference sequence). The CDR3 is 15 amino acids. This CDR3 reads CATSRGQGAGETQYF. DNA of the CDR3: TGTGCCACCAGCAGGGGACAGGGGGCAGGAGAGACCCAGTACTTC.

The chain joins TRBV5-1 to TRBJ1-1; D might be TRBD1 (5 bases). Germline CDR1 SGHRS, CDR2 YFSETQ. Deletions cut 0 bases from V and 5 bases from J, with 17 bases between. The CDR3 is made up of 16 amino acids. CDR3: CASSLGVGGGRTEAFF. Written as DNA, the CDR3 is TGCGCCAGCAGCTTGGGGGTTGGTGGGGGGAGAACTGAAGCTTTCTTT.

The chain joins TRBV4-3 to TRBJ2-7; 10 bases align to TRBD1. From germline, CDR1 is LGHNA and CDR2 YSLEER. V dropped 1 base and J dropped 2; count of bases not matched to a gene: 11. The CDR3 contains 18 residues. CDR3 coding DNA: TGCGCCAGCAGCCAAGCCTCGGGGACAGGGGTTAGCGCCTACGAGCAGTACTTC. It yields the protein CASSQASGTGVSAYEQYF.

The V call is TRBV6-1, the J call TRBJ1-1; no reliable D call. V was pared by 7 bases and J by 7 bases, with 10 bases between. Per the germline V gene, CDR1 is MNHNS and CDR2 is SASEGT. The CDR3 is made up of 11 amino acids. This CDR3 is CASNNLIEAFF. CDR3 sequence (DNA): TGTGCCAGCAATAATCTTATTGAAGCTTTCTTT.

This rearrangement joins TRBV6-6 to TRBJ2-2; 7 bases fit TRBD1. V shed 5 bases, J shed 1 base, and the junction held 1 base outside the gene matches. This CDR3 spans 14 amino acids. CDR1 is MNHNY, CDR2 SVGAGI, per germline (reference sequence). CDR3 residues: CASSRTGNTGELFF. The CDR3 DNA reads as TGTGCCAGCAGTCGGACAGGGAACACCGGGGAGCTGTTTTTT.

The V and J genes are TRBV4-2 and TRBJ2-7, with 14 nucleotides matching TRBD2. The CDR3 is 15 amino acids. CDR1 LGHNA and CDR2 YNFKEQ come from the germline V gene. V lost 4 bases and J lost 4; bases outside the gene matches: 3. The CDR3 bases are TGTGCCAGCAGCCGGGGACTAGCGGGAGAATACGAGCAGTACTTC. Its translation: CASSRGLAGEYEQYF.

DNA of the CDR3: TGTGCCAGCACCCCAGGGGGTGGCTACACCTTC. It is translated as CASTPGGGYTF. The rearrangement links TRBV2 to TRBJ1-2, with 7 bases lining up with TRBD1. After removal of 7 bases from V and 7 bases from J, the junction contained 3 bases not matched to a gene. Germline-derived CDR1 and CDR2 are SNHLY and FYNNEI. This CDR3 contains 11 residues.

The rearrangement joins TRBV18 to TRBJ2-1, with 11 positions matching TRBD1. CDR3 length equals 15 residues. The germline gives CDR1 KGHSH, CDR2 LQKENI. After removal of 3 bases from V and 8 bases from J, the junction contained 6 bases not matched to a gene. CDR3 sequence: CASSPGTGGRDEQFF. CDR3 DNA sequence: TGTGCCAGCTCACCCGGGACAGGGGGTCGGGATGAGCAGTTCTTC. Together with reference TRBV18 and TRBJ2-1, the CDR3 gives the full variable domain: NAGVMQNPRHLVRRRGQEARLRCSPMKGHSHVYWYRQLPEEGLKFMVYLQKENIIDESGMPKERFSAEFPKEGPSILRIQQVVRGDSAAYFCASSPGTGGRDEQFFGPGTRLTVL.

CDR3 protein: CAWARDIGSYEQYF. DNA of the CDR3: TGTGCCTGGGCCCGGGACATTGGGTCCTACGAGCAGTACTTC. The rearrangement links TRBV30 to TRBJ2-7; a possible D gene is TRBD1 (6 bases). V was pared by 5 bases and J by 1 base, with 15 bases between. The V gene's germline CDR1 is GTSNPN and CDR2 SVGIG (reference sequence). CDR3 length: 14 residues.

The chain is built from TRBV6-1 and TRBJ1-5; D perhaps matches TRBD1 (6 bases). The CDR3 totals 15 residues. V lost 4 bases and J 3 bases, leaving 13 bases between the germline ends. The germline gives CDR1 MNHNS, CDR2 SASEGT. This CDR3 is CASSAGTGHNQPQHF. Written as DNA, the CDR3 is TGTGCCAGCAGTGCCGGGACGGGACACAATCAGCCCCAGCATTTT.

V and J are TRBV6-5 and TRBJ1-2; no clear D gene. Germline V gene sequence: CDR1 MNHEY, CDR2 SVGAGI. The CDR3 is 13 amino acids. Trimming left V 6 bases short and J 1 base short, with 9 bases between. CDR3 coding DNA: TGTGCCAGCAGGAGAGATCTTAACTATGGCTACACCTTC. Encoded protein: CASRRDLNYGYTF.

The V and J genes are TRBV30 and TRBJ1-1, with D maybe TRBD1 (5 bases). CDR1 is GTSNPN, CDR2 SVGIG, per germline (reference sequence). The V gene lost 5 bases and the J gene lost 0 bases, with 16 bases spanning the gap. The length of the CDR3 is 15 residues. This CDR3 is CAWVYGGNMNTEAFF. In nucleotides, the CDR3 is TGTGCCTGGGTATACGGGGGAAACATGAACACTGAAGCTTTCTTT. The whole variable domain, remainder taken from reference TRBV30 and TRBJ1-1, is SQTIHQWPATLVQPVGSPLSLECTVEGTSNPNLYWYRQAAGRGLQLLFYSVGIGQISSEVPQNLSASRPQDRQFILSSKKLLLSDSGFYLCAWVYGGNMNTEAFFGQGTRLTVV.

The chain links TRBV29-1 to TRBJ2-5, with D hard to call. Germline V gene data show CDR1 as SQVTM and CDR2 as ANQGSEA. The CDR3 has 12 residues. Deletions cut 3 bases from V and 7 bases from J, with 12 bases between. The CDR3 nucleotides read TGCAGCGTTGATGGTATGCCGGGGACCCAGTACTTC. Translated, it gives CSVDGMPGTQYF.

V is TRBV11-3 and J is TRBJ2-1; D unclear. The V and J ends lost 3 bases and 5 bases respectively, with 11 bases between them. CDR1 is SGHNT, CDR2 YENEEA, per germline. The length of the CDR3 is 14 residues. CDR3 amino acids: CASSFASVNNEQFF. The DNA for the CDR3 is TGTGCCAGCAGCTTCGCTTCGGTAAACAATGAGCAGTTCTTC.